Below, 14 T cell receptor beta chains from the same sample are listed, as sequenced in a study of blood T cell repertoires in COVID-19. Assay used: immunoSEQ multiplex PCR; TCRdb lists only in-frame clones, some missing. The sample has over 90,000 clones; approximately 84% are singletons. The sequenced material came from peripheral blood. These receptor sequences come from a middle-aged man with active or convalescent COVID-19.

The chain uses TRBV21-1 and TRBJ2-5; TRBD1 is the table's D call, not checked against the DNA. TRBV21-1 is described as a pseudogene. This CDR3 is 13 amino acids long. CDR3 DNA sequence: TGTGCCAGCCCCCTTAGGGGGCAAGAGACCCAGTACTTC. Protein sequence: CASPLRGQETQYF.

The chain uses TRBV11-2 and TRBJ2-2; D is perhaps TRBD1 (5 bases). Germline CDR1 and CDR2: SGHAT and FQNNGV. V lost 7 bases and J lost 1, with 10 bases in between. CDR3 length: 14 residues. CDR3: CASKVRENTGELFF. The CDR3 DNA follows: TGTGCCAGCAAAGTCAGGGAGAACACCGGGGAGCTGTTTTTT.

This clone was seen a single time. The V gene is TRBV19, the J gene TRBJ1-4; 9 bases are shared with TRBD1. The germline V gene encodes CDR1 LNHDA and CDR2 SQIVND (reference sequence). The CDR3 is 14 amino acids. V was pared by 5 bases and J by 8 bases, with 6 bases of the junction left unmatched. This CDR3 is CASSLQGAREKLFF. The DNA for the CDR3 is TGTGCCAGTAGTCTACAGGGGGCGAGAGAAAAACTGTTTTTT.

This chain links TRBV10-3 with TRBJ1-2, with TRBD1 matching over 8 bases. In germline, CDR1 is ENHRY, CDR2 SYGVKD. The CDR3 runs to 17 residues. Trimming cost V 0 bases and J 1 base; bases outside gene matches: 7. The CDR3 region is CAISESGQGQDNYGYTF. CDR3 nucleotides: TGTGCCATCAGTGAGTCTGGACAGGGACAAGATAACTATGGCTACACCTTC.

The gene calls are TRBV11-2 and TRBJ2-1; 11 nucleotides line up with TRBD2. The V segment lost 3 bases and the J segment 15 bases; nucleotides outside the gene matches: 7. This CDR3 has 13 amino acids. Germline loops: CDR1 SGHAT, CDR2 FQNNGV. The CDR3 DNA reads as TGTGCCAGCAGCTTCGATTCTAGCGGGGGGCCGTTCTTC. Residues: CASSFDSSGGPFF.

V usage is TRBV13 and J usage is TRBJ2-3; D not certain. The CDR3 is 14 residues long. Per the germline V gene, CDR1 is PRHDT and CDR2 is FYEKMQ (reference sequence). Trimming took 1 base from V and 1 from J, leaving 6 bases between them. The CDR3 region has the DNA TGTGCCAGCAGCTTAGTACAAGGCACAGATACGCAGTATTTT. Its protein product is CASSLVQGTDTQYF.

The chain couples TRBV19 to TRBJ1-1; TRBD1 might be the D (5 bases). This CDR3 is built from 13 residues. Germline CDR1 is LNHDA and CDR2 is SQIVND (reference sequence). Trimming left V 3 bases short and J 1 base short, with 6 bases between. The CDR3 sequence is CASSIRENTEAFF. The DNA of the CDR3 is TGTGCCAGTAGTATCAGGGAGAACACTGAAGCTTTCTTT.

This chain uses TRBV24-1 with TRBJ2-1, with TRBD2 identical over 9 bases. Unmatched junction bases numbered 13, after V lost 5 bases and J lost 6 bases. Germline V gene sequence: CDR1 KGHDR, CDR2 SFDVKD. This CDR3 region has 17 residues. The CDR3 region has the DNA TGTGCCACCAGTGCAGCTCTAGCGGGGCCGGCAGGCAATGAGCAGTTCTTC. Amino acid sequence: CATSAALAGPAGNEQFF.

The V and J genes are TRBV7-9 and TRBJ2-5; possible D gene TRBD2, 6 bases. The V and J ends lost 11 bases and 3 bases respectively, with 13 bases between them. This CDR3 region has 12 residues. CDR1 is SEHNR and CDR2 is FQNEAQ in the germline V gene (reference sequence). The DNA for the CDR3 is TGTGCCTCGGGCGGGGTTGAAGAGACCCAGTACTTC. As protein: CASGGVEETQYF.

The chain has TRBV5-4 and TRBJ2-2; TRBD2 matches at 8 bases. V shed 0 bases and J 3 bases; nucleotides not matched to a gene: 4. CDR1 and CDR2 (germline): SGHNT, YYREEE (reference sequence). There are 16 residues in the CDR3. The CDR3 DNA follows: TGTGCCAGCAGCTTGGTGGCGGGGGGTCACACCGGGGAGCTGTTTTTT. Translating it yields CASSLVAGGHTGELFF.

V is TRBV6-5 and J is TRBJ1-1; tentative D call: TRBD1 (5 bases). Per germline, CDR1 MNHEY and CDR2 SVGAGI. V was shortened by 7 bases and J by 1 base, with 13 bases between the two germline ends. The CDR3 consists of 14 residues. For the CDR3, the DNA is TGTGCCAGCATTTATGGGCAGGGGAACACTGAAGCTTTCTTT. This gives the protein CASIYGQGNTEAFF.

The chain employs TRBV27 and TRBJ2-7; D call uncertain. CDR3 length equals 14 residues. Trimming shortened V by 1 base and J by 0 bases, and 7 bases separated the two germline ends. Germline CDR1 reads MNHEY; CDR2 reads SMNVEV (reference sequence). The CDR3 loop is CASSLYSSSYEQYF. The CDR3 DNA reads as TGTGCCAGCAGTTTATACAGCAGCTCCTACGAGCAGTACTTC.

This chain joins TRBV18 and TRBJ2-4, with 11 bases lining up with TRBD2. CDR3 size: 22 residues. The ends lost 2 bases at V and 0 bases at J; junction bases unmatched: 18. In germline, CDR1 is KGHSH, CDR2 LQKENI. Here the CDR3 reads CASSPMGLAGGHTSLAKNIQYF. CDR3 nucleotides: TGTGCCAGCTCACCAATGGGCCTAGCGGGGGGCCACACCTCTTTAGCCAAAAACATTCAGTACTTC.

J is TRBJ2-3 and V is TRBV19, with a tentative D call TRBD2 (7 bases). Germline lookup yields CDR1 LNHDA and CDR2 SQIVND (reference sequence). CDR3 length: 14 amino acids. Trimming removed 6 bases from V and 6 bases from J, with 16 bases in between. The CDR3 reads CASRPPGGADTQYF. CDR3 DNA: TGTGCCAGTAGACCCCCTGGGGGGGCGGATACGCAGTATTTT.